This paragraph covers one TCR beta chain sequence. There is no known antigen for this receptor. Base qualities were left out, and no much larger clone turns up one base away. This entry comes from a study of blood T cells in healthy people across ages (dated by TCRdb to the mid-2010s). Some background on the complete study: Template switching captured roughly one uniquely barcoded TCR beta cDNA molecule per two T cells in model experiments. Donors were grouped into four age groups: young (average roughly 16 years), middle-aged (around 39), aged (roughly 62) and long-lived (just over 80). To track age-related changes in TCR beta repertoire diversity, the study relied on deep sequencing normalized with unique cDNA molecular identifiers. The study analyzed two additional independent replicas of 1 million unique cDNA reads from the same blood draw for two donors, one aged 18 to 30 and one aged 80 or older.

Study-wide conclusions, independent of this receptor: A strong correlation was found between observed TCR beta diversity and the percentage of naive T cells measured by flow cytometry. Compared with the aged group, the long-lived group had more naive CD4+ T cells, fewer expanded clones and increased TCR diversity, suggesting age selection. As age increased, observed TCR beta diversity per million T cells dropped in a roughly linear way, and a significant reduction was already evident by age roughly 40. Estimates of total diversity from one million sequenced T cells were regarded as lower bounds and underestimates. Because profiling used bulk unsorted PBMCs, naive and antigen-experienced compartments could not be compared conclusively. Because donor CMV infection status was unknown, age-related changes in expanded clonotypes were potentially confounded.

There are 15 amino acids in the CDR3, from cysteine to phenylalanine inclusive. CDR3 DNA only is kept here, 45 bases in frame from base 1. Germline trimming: 2 bases from V, 13 bases from J; junction bases outside gene matches: 13. Taken from the germline V gene, the CDR1 and CDR2 loops are MDHEN and SYDVKM. The method behind the library was 5' RACE. For sequencing, an Illumina HiSeq 2500 was employed. A second PCR of about 6 to 11 cycles was performed with a sample-barcoded 5' primer and a J-beta primer mix. Each TCR beta cDNA molecule received a unique molecular identifier from a template-switch 5' adaptor carrying 12 random nucleotides. Each sample yielded at least 2.5 million CDR3-containing paired-end reads. First-strand cDNA synthesis was performed from all RNA using the Mint cDNA synthesis kit, with priming by a TRBC-specific oligonucleotide. Following uracil-DNA glycosylase treatment, all cDNA underwent a first 18-cycle PCR with the universal primers M1SS and BC2_uni_R. As for how the authors treated the data: For normalization, 1 million high-quality reads were randomly selected from each sample, with every read carrying a distinct molecular identifier. Instead of being binned into consensus sequences, reads with shared molecular identifiers were discarded. MiTCR, set to a Q25 quality threshold and the strictest error-elimination algorithm, was used for CDR3 identification, clonotype clustering and error correction. A nonparametric unseen species model using Euler transformation provided a lower-bound estimate of total TCR beta diversity. TCRdb itself trimmed the public reads at Q25 with fastp, ran MiXCR and retained productive beta chains. Rows with one shared CDR3 protein collapse into an entry with the most common genes and DNA. These V and J calls are TCRdb output, not the study's own analysis. This sample has 900,000 to 950,000 distinct CDR3 sequences in its table, and 25% to 35% of those were observed once. The ten top clones hold about 10% of the sample.

Systemically healthy Caucasian individuals from Russia, about 38 in total and aged about 6 to 100 years, were included as donors. Each donor gave ten milliliters of peripheral blood, collected into EDTA-treated Vacutainer tubes. Ficoll-Paque density-gradient centrifugation was used to isolate PBMCs, with at least 7 million per sample. Total RNA, at least 6 micrograms per sample, was extracted from PBMCs with Trizol reagent. For every donor, flow cytometry on a PBMC aliquot measured the percentage of naive CD45RAhigh/CD27high T cells. The same specimen was also included in a second study, on T cells of mothers and their children. Reported in the second study: Donors were nine systemically healthy Caucasian individuals: three mothers and their six children. cDNA synthesis used all of the extracted RNA, with around 1.6 ug of RNA in each 15 ul reaction. Sample barcodes and 2-4 random nucleotides were added via the M1S primer in the second PCR. Each mother yielded over 8.5 million TCR beta CDR3 reads and each child some 3 million reads. TCR recombination output is similarly shaped by thymic selection in related and unrelated pairs, with a minor effect exerted by inherited differences. Normalized repertoire overlap was always found to be slightly, but never significantly, higher in related mother-child pairs than in unrelated mother-child pairs. Persistent microchimeric T cell clones were not detected, at a sensitivity of approximately 98 clones per million clonotypes. In the study, deep NGS was used to compare the TCR beta repertoires of mothers and children, and features distinguishing related mother-child pairs from unrelated individuals were sought. The mean age was 40 +/- 4 years for the mothers and roughly 10 +/- 4 years for the children. Libraries were sequenced on Illumina HiSeq 2000 with 100+100 nt paired-end reads after adapter ligation with NEBNext reagents. To prevent cross-contamination, the mother and child libraries were prepared a month apart and were sequenced in separate runs. Between roughly 500,000 and 2,100,000 distinct TCR beta clonotypes were identified per donor. Naive TCR beta clonotypes were estimated from low-frequency clonotypes matched to each donor's FACS-determined naive share, without sorting.

The sequence derives from a woman aged 40 to 50 in good health. Sequencing was carried out using blood. This receptor chain uses TRBV28 and TRBJ1-5; TRBD1 agrees with 8 junctional bases. For the CDR3, the sequence is CASSLTGGKLGAQHF. The nucleotide sequence reads TGTGCCAGCAGTTTAACAGGGGGAAAATTGGGAGCTCAGCATTTT.